The 2 T cell receptor beta chains given below trace back to one sample, sequenced in a study of CD8+CD57+ T cells in acquired aplastic anemia. Genomic DNA, serving as template, underwent TCR beta VDJ and CDR3 profiling. TCRdb ran MiXCR on the reads and lists one entry per CDR3 protein. The data hold around 180,000 distinct CDR3 sequences, with almost 50% observed a single time. Sequencing was done on patients that had shown CD8+CD57+ cell expansion by flow cytometry. Sample: sorted CD4+, CD8+, or CD8+CD57+ T cells (not recorded which) from PBMCs. The receptors come from a human donor with aplastic anemia.

Points on this clonotype: At one end, the junction sequence differs from germline, possibly due to a read error. The chain employs TRBV7-9 and TRBJ1-1; possibly TRBD1 for D (5 bases). The CDR3 has 14 amino acids. CDR1 and CDR2 (germline): SEHNR, FQNEAQ (reference sequence). The CDR3 loop is CVSSLPGLGHQAFF. The CDR3 DNA reads TGTGTCAGCAGCTTACCCGGACTGGGGCACCAAGCTTTCTTT.

Many counts were recorded for this clonotype. This chain links TRBV7-9 with TRBJ1-1; D remains unclear. Trimming pared 4 bases from V and 3 bases from J, leaving 9 bases between. Looked up from germline, CDR1 is SEHNR and CDR2 is FQNEAQ (reference sequence). The CDR3 runs 13 residues. CDR3 loop: CASSSELHTEAFF. The CDR3 DNA sequence: TGTGCCAGCAGCTCCGAACTTCACACTGAAGCTTTCTTT. Full variable domain (missing parts from reference TRBV7-9 and TRBJ1-1): DTGVSQNPRHKITKRGQNVTFRCDPISEHNRLYWYRQTLGQGPEFLTYFQNEAQLEKSRLLSDRFSAERPKGSFSTLEIQRTEQGDSAMYLCASSSELHTEAFFGQGTRLTVV.